The source of this T cell receptor beta chain is a study of response to subunit inactivated influenza vaccine. TCRdb re-derived calls from the RT-PCR reads in MiXCR, one entry per CDR3 protein. This repertoire shows hundreds of thousands of distinct CDR3 sequences, around 8% found once; its top ten account for over 10%. The CDR3 is 13 amino acids. Trimming removed 5 bases at V and 7 bases at J, with 14 bases between. CDR1 and CDR2 from the germline V gene are MDHEN and SYDVKM. This clonotype was recorded at least ten times. The target antigen is unknown. Study observations and caveats: The authors suggested that every seasonal influenza vaccination recruits few new T cells.

This chain connects TRBV28 to TRBJ2-5; D is unresolved. The sequence was collected from a man between 45 and 75 years old who received an inactivated influenza vaccine. The sample here was PBMCs from blood, taken about 24 months after vaccination. CDR3 sequence: CASSPVGMGTQYF. The CDR3 DNA is TGTGCCAGCAGTCCCGTAGGGATGGGGACCCAGTACTTC.